Described below is a single T cell receptor (beta chain) sequence and its context. These data belong to a study of OX40 agonist ivuxolimab in advanced cancers. The overall study: Aged about 20 to 80 with a mean of approximately 57 years, they were about 80% male.

Assay: immunoSEQ multiplex PCR; the TCRdb copy retains only in-frame clones and omits some. This table has 83,000 or so clones, about 86% appearing once. Drawing of blood for sampling happened at baseline, at cycle 4 day 1, and at cycle 7 day 1. J gave up 8 bases and V 5 bases, and 4 bases lay outside the gene matches. Germline V gene lookup returns CDR1 MNHNY and CDR2 SVGAGI (reference sequence). CDR3 size: 13 residues. Sequenced here: CD4+ or CD8+ T cells sorted from blood, sampled in a trial of the OX40 agonist ivuxolimab. The chain is built from TRBV6-6 and TRBJ1-2; 11 bases map to TRBD1. This clonotype was sampled from an adult with an advanced solid tumor such as melanoma, head and neck, liver or kidney cancer. The CDR3 region is CASSLGQGAGYTF. CDR3 DNA sequence: TGTGCCAGCAGTCTAGGACAGGGGGCCGGCTACACCTTC.